This TCR beta chain originates from a study of Ad26.COV2.S vaccination and SARS-CoV-2 variants. Study-level points and caveats: Researchers cautioned that TCR breadth and depth analyses may have underestimated total T cell responses. Placebo recipients and vaccine recipients were similar in non-spike TCR breadth.

TCRdb keeps only in-frame clones here, not all; method: immunoSEQ multiplex PCR. The sample yields about 94,000 clones, 82% seen once. Looked up from germline, CDR1 is LGHDT and CDR2 is YNNKEL (reference sequence). The length of the CDR3 is 16 residues. V lost 4 bases, J lost 6 bases, and 12 bases stayed unmatched. Worth noting for this clone: Antigen specificity is unknown.

The sequence came from a human donor who had recovered from COVID-19. The V and J genes are TRBV3-1 (or the pseudogene TRBV3-2) and TRBJ2-3; 8 bases match TRBD2. The source material was peripheral blood, sampled after recovery from COVID-19. The CDR3 DNA reads as TGTGCCAGCAGCCGAATAGCGGGACCCCCCTCGGATACGCAGTATTTT. Encoded protein: CASSRIAGPPSDTQYF.